This TCR beta chain stems from a study of STAT5B mutations in CD4+ large granular lymphocyte leukemia. This clone was observed a few times. Its antigen is currently unknown. Study results and caveats: Higher CD4+ than CD8+ T-LGLL clonality might reflect small sample size.

In the authors' workflow: The detection floor for productive clonotype frequency was 2.59 x 10-5. TCRdb keeps only in-frame clones here, not all; method: immunoSEQ multiplex PCR. V, J and clone size are those of that table, while D and trimming were read from the DNA. Found here are some 30,000 clones, about 65% of them singletons; the top ten hold 1.5% to 2%. Material for sequencing was CD4+ T cells from blood buffy coats. The clonotype comes from a human donor in good health.

The CDR3 DNA reads as TGTGCCAGTACCCCAGGGGAAGGGTATGGCTACACCTTC. It translates to CASTPGEGYGYTF. V is TRBV19 and J is TRBJ1-2; D is perhaps TRBD1 (6 bases). V lost 7 bases and J 5 bases, leaving 14 bases between the germline ends. The CDR3 has 13 amino acids. The germline V gene encodes CDR1 LNHDA and CDR2 SQIVND (reference sequence).